This TCR beta chain comes out of a study of T cells in Graves' hyperthyroidism and ophthalmopathy. Germline CDR1 MDHEN, CDR2 SYDVKM. The CDR3 has 14 amino acids. Trimming took off 5 bases at V and 5 bases at J, with 15 bases between the two ends. Amplification targeted TCR beta CDR3 regions from RNA transcripts. During a first-round RT-PCR of the TCR CDR3, the HTBI primer set was used. Each CDR3 protein is one row after TCRdb ran MiXCR on the multiplex PCR reads. Among roughly 740,000 distinct CDR3 sequences listed, about 16% were seen once. Recently diagnosed hyperthyroidism of less than 2 months' duration affected patients aged 18 to 65.

Sequenced sample: blood. This chain connects TRBV28 to TRBJ2-5; perhaps TRBD1 as D (8 bases). The clonotype was recovered from a man aged 18 to 30 with Graves' hyperthyroidism. The CDR3 DNA reads TGTGCCAGCAGTGTCGGACAGGGAGGGGAGACCCAGTACTTC. This codes for CASSVGQGGETQYF.